This passage covers 5 T cell receptor beta chains from one sample sequenced in a study of cytomegalovirus exposure and HLA in healthy donors. The PCR contained 60 Vbeta and 13 Jbeta primers. Repertoires were generated with immunoSEQ multiplex PCR, while TCRdb's copy carries only in-frame clones and drops some. The sample yields under 200,000 clones, about 83% seen once. Sequencing input: PBMCs. The receptors were sampled from a woman aged 30 to 39 in good health and CMV-seronegative.

The chain has TRBV18 and TRBJ1-1, with D possibly matching TRBD1 (6 bases). The CDR3 contains 14 residues. Trimming pared 4 bases from V and 3 bases from J, leaving 12 bases between. Germline CDR1 and CDR2: KGHSH and LQKENI. CDR3 coding DNA: TGTGCCAGCTCACGGCGACAGGCGGACACTGAAGCTTTCTTT. Its protein product is CASSRRQADTEAFF. Full variable domain (outside the CDR3, taken from reference TRBV18 and TRBJ1-1): NAGVMQNPRHLVRRRGQEARLRCSPMKGHSHVYWYRQLPEEGLKFMVYLQKENIIDESGMPKERFSAEFPKEGPSILRIQQVVRGDSAAYFCASSRRQADTEAFFGQGTRLTVV.

The chain uses TRBV25-1 and TRBJ2-7; TRBD2 might be the D (5 bases). This CDR3 has 16 amino acids. In germline, CDR1 is MGHDK, CDR2 SYGVNS. V gave up 5 bases and J gave up 5 bases, with 22 bases separating them. CDR3 bases: TGTGCCAGCAGTTCGGATTCGTTGGGTTGGAGGAACGAGCAGTACTTC. Translated: CASSSDSLGWRNEQYF.

This chain joins TRBV5-1 and TRBJ2-2, with TRBD2 matching over 8 bases. The CDR3 is made up of 16 amino acids. The germline V gene encodes CDR1 SGHRS and CDR2 YFSETQ. V gave up 0 bases and J gave up 4 bases; unmatched junction bases: 5. CDR3 bases: TGCGCCAGCAGCTTGGGGGCCGGGAGGGGCACCGGGGAGCTGTTTTTT. Encoded protein: CASSLGAGRGTGELFF.

The genes are TRBV2 and TRBJ2-7; D ambiguous. CDR3 length: 14 residues. Germline CDR1 is SNHLY and CDR2 is FYNNEI. V lost 3 bases and J 1 base, leaving 10 bases between the germline ends. The CDR3 nucleotides read TGTGCCAGCAGTGATTTAGCTGGGTCCTACGAGCAGTACTTC. Translating gives CASSDLAGSYEQYF.

The table lists this clone with a few counts. The chain is built from TRBV21-1 and TRBJ2-3; whether TRBD1, the table's D call, matches the DNA was not checked. TRBV21-1 is shown as a pseudogene. The CDR3 is made up of 17 amino acids. This chain's CDR3 is CASGRETGTSNADTQYF. Written as DNA, the CDR3 is TGTGCCAGCGGAAGGGAGACAGGAACCTCCAACGCAGATACGCAGTATTTT.